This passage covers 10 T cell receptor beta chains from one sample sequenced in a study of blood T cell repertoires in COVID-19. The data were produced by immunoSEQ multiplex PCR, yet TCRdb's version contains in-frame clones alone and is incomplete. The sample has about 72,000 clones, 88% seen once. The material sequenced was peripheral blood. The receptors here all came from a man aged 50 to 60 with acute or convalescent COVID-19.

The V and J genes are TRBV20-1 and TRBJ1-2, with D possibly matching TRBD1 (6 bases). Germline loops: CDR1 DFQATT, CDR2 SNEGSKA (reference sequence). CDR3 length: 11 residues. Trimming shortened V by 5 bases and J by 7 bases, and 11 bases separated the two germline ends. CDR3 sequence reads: CSAPQGPGYTF. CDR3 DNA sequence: TGCAGTGCTCCACAGGGTCCTGGCTACACCTTC.

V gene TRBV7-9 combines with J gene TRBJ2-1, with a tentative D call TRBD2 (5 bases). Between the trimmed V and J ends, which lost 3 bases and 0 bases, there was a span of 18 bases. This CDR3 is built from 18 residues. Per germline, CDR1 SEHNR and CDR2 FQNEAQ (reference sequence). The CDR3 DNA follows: TGTGCCAGCAGCTTTAGGGCCTCGGTGGGGAGCTCCTACAATGAGCAGTTCTTC. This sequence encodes CASSFRASVGSSYNEQFF.

The CDR3 region is CASSLGGAKETQYF. The CDR3, as DNA: TGCGCCAGCAGCTTGGGGGGAGCAAAAGAGACCCAGTACTTC. V is TRBV5-1 and J is TRBJ2-5, with a possible D match to TRBD2 (5 bases). V lost 0 bases, J lost 3 bases, and 9 bases lay in between. The CDR3 is 14 residues long. Germline V gene sequence: CDR1 SGHRS, CDR2 YFSETQ.

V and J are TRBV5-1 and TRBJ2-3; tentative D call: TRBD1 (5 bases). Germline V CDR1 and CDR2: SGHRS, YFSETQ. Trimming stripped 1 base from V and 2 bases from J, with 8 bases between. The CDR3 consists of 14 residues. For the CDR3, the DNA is TGCGCCAGCAGCTTGACGACAGACACAGATACGCAGTATTTT. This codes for CASSLTTDTDTQYF.

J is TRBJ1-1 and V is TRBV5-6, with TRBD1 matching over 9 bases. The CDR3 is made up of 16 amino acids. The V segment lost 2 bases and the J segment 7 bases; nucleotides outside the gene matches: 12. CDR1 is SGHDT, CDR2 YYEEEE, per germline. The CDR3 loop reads CASSFSDRGFHLEAFF. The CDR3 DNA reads TGTGCCAGCAGCTTTTCGGACAGGGGATTCCATCTTGAAGCTTTCTTT.

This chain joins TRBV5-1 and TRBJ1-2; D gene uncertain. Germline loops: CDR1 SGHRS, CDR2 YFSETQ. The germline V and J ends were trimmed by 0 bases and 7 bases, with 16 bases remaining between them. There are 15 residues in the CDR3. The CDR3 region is CASSLESSGFGGYTF. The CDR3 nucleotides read TGCGCCAGCAGCTTGGAGTCGTCGGGGTTTGGTGGCTACACCTTC.

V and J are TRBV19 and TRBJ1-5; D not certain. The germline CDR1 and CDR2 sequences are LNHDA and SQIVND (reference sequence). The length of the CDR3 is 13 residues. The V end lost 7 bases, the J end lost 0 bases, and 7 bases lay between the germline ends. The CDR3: CASKHYSNQPQHF. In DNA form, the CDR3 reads TGTGCCAGTAAACATTATAGCAATCAGCCCCAGCATTTT.

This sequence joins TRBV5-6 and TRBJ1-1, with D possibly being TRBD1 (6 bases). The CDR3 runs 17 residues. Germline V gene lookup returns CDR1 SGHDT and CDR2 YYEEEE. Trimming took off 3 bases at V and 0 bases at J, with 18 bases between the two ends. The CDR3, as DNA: TGTGCCAGCAGCTATACAGGGTCGTCCGAACTGAACACTGAAGCTTTCTTT. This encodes CASSYTGSSELNTEAFF.

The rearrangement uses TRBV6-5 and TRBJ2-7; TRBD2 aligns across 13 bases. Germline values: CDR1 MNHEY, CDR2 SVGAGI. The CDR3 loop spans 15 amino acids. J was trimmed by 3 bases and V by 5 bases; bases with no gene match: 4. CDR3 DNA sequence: TGTGCCAGCAGTCCCGGGACTAGCGGGGACTACGAGCAGTACTTC. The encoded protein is CASSPGTSGDYEQYF.

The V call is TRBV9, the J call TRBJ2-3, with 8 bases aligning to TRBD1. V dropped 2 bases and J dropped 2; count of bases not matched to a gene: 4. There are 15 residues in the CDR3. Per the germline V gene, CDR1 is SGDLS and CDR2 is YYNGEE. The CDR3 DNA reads TGTGCCAGCAGCGTCGGGACAGGTTACACAGATACGCAGTATTTT. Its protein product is CASSVGTGYTDTQYF.